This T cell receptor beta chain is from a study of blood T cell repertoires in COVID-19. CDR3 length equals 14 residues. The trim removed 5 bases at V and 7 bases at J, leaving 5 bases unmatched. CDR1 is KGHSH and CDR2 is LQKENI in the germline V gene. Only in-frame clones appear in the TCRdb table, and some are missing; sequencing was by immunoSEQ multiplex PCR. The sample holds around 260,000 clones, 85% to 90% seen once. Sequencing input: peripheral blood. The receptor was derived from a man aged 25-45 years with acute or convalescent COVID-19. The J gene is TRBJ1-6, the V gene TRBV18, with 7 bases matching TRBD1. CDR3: CASSSQGRNSPLHF. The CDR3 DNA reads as TGTGCCAGCTCATCACAGGGGCGCAATTCACCCCTCCACTTT.